The TCR beta chain described here comes from a study of T-cell memory formation after mild COVID-19 (dated by TCRdb to about 2021). At the level of the whole study: TCR sequence clusters from the two donors were found to be largely donor specific. T-cell clones expanding and contracting after mild COVID-19 in two donors were tracked by longitudinal TCRalpha and TCRbeta repertoire sequencing. Two young, previously healthy adult volunteers, one female and one male, were included in the cohort.

The sequencer listed for this sample is Illumina NovaSeq 6000. TCRalpha and TCRbeta cDNA libraries were built by 5'RACE with constant-segment primers, adding sample barcodes and unique molecular identifiers. Trizol reagent was used to extract RNA from every sample. Amplification of the libraries took two PCR steps, and the second step added a second sample barcode plus Illumina TruSeq adapters. The libraries were sequenced on an Illumina NovaSeq using 2 x 150 bp paired-end reads. Under the source paper's analysis protocol: Demultiplexing of reads and collapsing into UMI-guided consensus sequences were performed with migec v1.2.7. Using mixcr v2.1.11, UMI consensuses were aligned to TRA and TRB V and J templates and then assembled into clonotypes. A clonotype was counted as expanded or contracted only when both edgeR and NoisET called the clonotype significant, with the noise models trained on biological replicates. For edgeR calls, the cutoffs were a false discovery rate-adjusted p below 0.01 and a log2 fold-change threshold of 1. PCA with hierarchical clustering of max-normalized trajectories of the 1000 most abundant clonotypes was used as exploratory dynamics analysis. Separately sequenced CD4+ and CD8+ repertoires were used to assign the CD4 or CD8 phenotype of responding clones. Using fastp at Q25 and MiXCR, TCRdb reprocessed the public reads and kept productive beta chains. Every distinct CDR3 protein forms one entry, paired with its most common genes and DNA. The V and J calls reflect TCRdb's pipeline rather than the authors' work. The sample yields about 290,000 distinct CDR3 sequences; 18% were counted once. More than 20% of the sample is taken by the ten largest.

From a lookup of the germline V gene, CDR1 and CDR2 are SGHVS and FQNEAQ. Reading from cysteine to phenylalanine, the CDR3 counts 14 amino acids. Of the read, only the CDR3 DNA is kept; its 42 bases are in frame from base 1. Trimming removed 5 bases from V and 5 bases from J, leaving 13 bases between the germline ends. About this clonotype: Its antigen has not been determined. The input lacks base qualities; no much larger clone sits a single base away.

Ficoll-Paque density gradient centrifugation was used to isolate PBMCs. General conclusions and limits of the study: Clones contracting from day 15 to 85 had balanced CD4/CD8 phenotypes, while a second wave expanding from day 15 to 37 was biased towards CD4+. Contracting CD4+ clones were found mainly in CM and EM memory subsets, while CD8+ clones were enriched in EMRA. Some responding clones were detected in pre-infection memory, suggesting pre-existing cross-reactive memory T cells joined the SARS-CoV-2 response. The study included only a couple of mild cases, and larger cohorts that include severe cases with pre-infection samples were judged to be necessary. Whether the second-wave clones peaking on day 37 were SARS-CoV-2 specific was not confirmed.

The material sequenced was PBMCs or a T cell subset sorted from them (not recorded which). The sequence came from a man younger than 35 who had mild COVID-19 (a few samples of this study predate the infection). The sample titles of this study are shuffled in the database, so cell type and time point are left out; the donor was told from shared clones. The chain couples TRBV7-8 to TRBJ1-5, with a weak D call of TRBD1 (5 bases match). CDR3 loop: CASSRAWGDQPQHF. The DNA reads TGTGCCAGCAGCCGGGCGTGGGGGGATCAGCCCCAGCATTTT.